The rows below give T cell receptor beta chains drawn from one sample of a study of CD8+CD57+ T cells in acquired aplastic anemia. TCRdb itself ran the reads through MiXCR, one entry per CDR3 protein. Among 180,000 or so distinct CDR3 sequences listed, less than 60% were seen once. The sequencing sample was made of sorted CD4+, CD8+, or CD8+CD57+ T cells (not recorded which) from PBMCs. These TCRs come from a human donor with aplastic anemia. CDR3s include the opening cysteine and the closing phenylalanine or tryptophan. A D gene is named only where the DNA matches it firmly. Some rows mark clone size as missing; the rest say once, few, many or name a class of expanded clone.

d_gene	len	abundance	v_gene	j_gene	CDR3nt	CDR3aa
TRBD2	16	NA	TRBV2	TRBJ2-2	TGTGCCAGCAGGGGGACTAGCGGGGGATTGGCCGGGGAGCTGTTTTTT	CASRGTSGGLAGELFF
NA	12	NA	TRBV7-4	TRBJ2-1	TGTGCCAGCGGGGAGTCCTACAATGAGCAGTTCTTC	CASGESYNEQFF
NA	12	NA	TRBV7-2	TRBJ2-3	TGTGCCAGCAGTTCTTTGATAGATACGCAGTATTTT	CASSSLIDTQYF
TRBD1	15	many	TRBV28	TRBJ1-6	TGTGCCAGCAGTCCGACAGGGGCGGCTAATTCACCCCTCCACTTT	CASSPTGAANSPLHF
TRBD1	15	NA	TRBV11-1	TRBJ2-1	TGTGCCAGCAGCTCCGGACAGGGGGCGAGGGTTGTACAGTTCTTC	CASSSGQGARVVQFF
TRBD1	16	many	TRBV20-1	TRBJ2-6	TGCAGTGCTAGTAGGGCAGGGGGCCCTGGGGCCAACGTCCTGACTTTC	CSASRAGGPGANVLTF
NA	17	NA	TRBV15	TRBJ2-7	TGTGCCACCAGCAGAGATCCCCCGGGACGGGCGACCTACGAGCAGTACTTC	CATSRDPPGRATYEQYF
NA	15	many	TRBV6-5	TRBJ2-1	TGTGCCAGCAGTTACCTCCCTACGTCGGTTAATGAGCAGTTCTTC	CASSYLPTSVNEQFF
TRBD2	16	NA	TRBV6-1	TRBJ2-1	TGTGCCAGCAGAATTGGGACTAGCGGAGTATGGGGTGAGCAGTTCTTC	CASRIGTSGVWGEQFF
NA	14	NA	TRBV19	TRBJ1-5	TGTGCCAGTGCCGATATGGGGGTGAATCAGCCCCAGCATTTT	CASADMGVNQPQHF
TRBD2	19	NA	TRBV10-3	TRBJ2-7	TGTGCCATTCAGGGCACTAGCGGGGGTGCACCTCCGTGCTCCTACGAGCAGTACTTC	CAIQGTSGGAPPCSYEQYF
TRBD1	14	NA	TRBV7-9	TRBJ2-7	TGTGCCAGCAGCCTTCCCGGGACAGGCTACGAGCAGTACTTC	CASSLPGTGYEQYF
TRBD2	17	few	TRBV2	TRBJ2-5	TGTGCCAGCAGTGAAGCCCTAGCGGGGGGGAACCAAGAGACCCAGTACTTC	CASSEALAGGNQETQYF
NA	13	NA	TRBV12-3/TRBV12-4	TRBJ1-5	TGTGCCAGCACCCGGGGGTGGGTGCAGCCCCAGCATTTT	CASTRGWVQPQHF
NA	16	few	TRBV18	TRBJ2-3	TGTGCCAGCTCACCATTGGGTCAGGGAACTGTGGATACGCAGTATTTT	CASSPLGQGTVDTQYF
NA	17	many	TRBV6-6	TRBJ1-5	TGTGCCAGCAGTTACTCGGGGCAGGGCGGTAATTATCAGCCCCAGCATTTT	CASSYSGQGGNYQPQHF
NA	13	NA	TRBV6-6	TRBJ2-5	TGTGCCAGCAGTCAAACACCCGGGGAGACCCAGTACTTC	CASSQTPGETQYF
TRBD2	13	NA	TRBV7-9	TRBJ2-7	TGTGCCAGCAGCTCTAGCGGGACTTACGAGCAGTACTTC	CASSSSGTYEQYF
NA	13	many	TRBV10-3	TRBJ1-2	TGTGCCATCAGTGAGTCGGAGACAGGTGGCTACACCTTC	CAISESETGGYTF
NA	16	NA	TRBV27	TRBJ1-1	TGTGCCAGCAGTTTTCTTCTTCCGGGATCGGGGTCCAAAGCTTTCTTT	CASSFLLPGSGSKAFF
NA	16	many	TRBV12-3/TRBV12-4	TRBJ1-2	TGTGCCAGCAGCCCAAGTCTCGGCGGTCTTAACTATGGCTACACCTTC	CASSPSLGGLNYGYTF
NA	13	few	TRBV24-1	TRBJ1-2	TGTGCCACCAGTGCTGGGGGGCGGGATGGCTACACCTTC	CATSAGGRDGYTF
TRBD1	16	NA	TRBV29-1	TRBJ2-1	TGCAGCGTCCCCCCGGGACAGGAGACATACTACAATGAGCAGTTCTTC	CSVPPGQETYYNEQFF
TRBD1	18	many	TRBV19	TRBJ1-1	TGTGCCAGTACCCCAGGGGGGCTCCGCGGAACCGGTGGCACTGAAGCTTTCTTT	CASTPGGLRGTGGTEAFF
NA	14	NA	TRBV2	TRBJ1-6	TGTGCCAGCAGCCCGGGCCTCTATAATTCACCCCTCCACTTT	CASSPGLYNSPLHF
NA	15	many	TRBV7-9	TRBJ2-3	TGTGCCAGCAGCTCCAGGGGTAATACCGTAGGTACGCAGTATTTT	CASSSRGNTVGTQYF
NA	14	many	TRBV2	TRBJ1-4	TGTGCCAGCAGTGCAGGGATGCCTAATGAAAAACTGTTTTTT	CASSAGMPNEKLFF
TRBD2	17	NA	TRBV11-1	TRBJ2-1	TGTGCCAGCAGCTTAGCTGAGTGGGAGGGCCGGTACAATGAGCAGCTCTTC	CASSLAEWEGRYNEQLF
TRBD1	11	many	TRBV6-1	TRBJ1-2	TGTGCCATCCGACAGGGCGGGGGCTACACCTTC	CAIRQGGGYTF
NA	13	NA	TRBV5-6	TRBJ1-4	TGTGCCAGCAGCTTGGTCGGGGCTGAAGAACCGTTTTTT	CASSLVGAEEPFF
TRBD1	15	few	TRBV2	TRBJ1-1	TGTGCCAGCAGTGAGCAGGGGGCCCCGAACACTGAAGCTTTCTTT	CASSEQGAPNTEAFF
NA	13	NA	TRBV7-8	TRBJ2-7	TGTGCCAGCAGCTTAGGGGGGCTGGCCGAGCAGTACTTC	CASSLGGLAEQYF
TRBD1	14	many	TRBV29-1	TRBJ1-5	TGCAGCGTTGCAGTAGGGGGCGGTCCTCAGCCCCAGCATTTT	CSVAVGGGPQPQHF
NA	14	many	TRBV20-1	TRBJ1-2	TGCAGTGCACCCGGGGGGGGTTCTAACTATGGCTACACCTTC	CSAPGGGSNYGYTF
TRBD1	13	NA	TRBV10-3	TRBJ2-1	TGTGCCATTGGGACAGCCACCTACAATGAGCAGTTCTTC	CAIGTATYNEQFF
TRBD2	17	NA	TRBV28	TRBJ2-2	TGTGCCAGCAGTTTATGGGGACTAGCGGGAGGGCCCGGGGAGCTGTTTTTT	CASSLWGLAGGPGELFF
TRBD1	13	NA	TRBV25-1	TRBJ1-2	TGTGCCAGCAGGGCAGGGGGAAATTATGGCTACACCTTC	CASRAGGNYGYTF
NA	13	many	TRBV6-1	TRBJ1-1	TGTGCCAGCAAAAAACACCAGAACACTGAAGCTTTCTTT	CASKKHQNTEAFF
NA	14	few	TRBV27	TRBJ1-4	TGTGCCAGCAGTTTACAGGGCCGTGATGAAAAACTGTTTTTT	CASSLQGRDEKLFF
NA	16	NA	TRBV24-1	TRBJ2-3	TGTGCCACCAGCCAACCCCTTGGGGGCATGGAGGATACGCAGTATTTT	CATSQPLGGMEDTQYF
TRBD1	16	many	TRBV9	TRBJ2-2	TGTGCCAGCAGCGTAGTTGGGACAGGGTCGGCCGGGGAGCTGTTTTTT	CASSVVGTGSAGELFF
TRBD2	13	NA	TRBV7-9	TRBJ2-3	TGTGCCAGCAGCTCCGGGAGGCTAGATACGCAGTATTTT	CASSSGRLDTQYF